Reported below is one T cell receptor (beta chain). Its antigen is currently unknown. The CDR3 consists of 17 residues. The sample comes from a study of OX40 agonist ivuxolimab in advanced cancers. Whole-study context: Given to patients was ivuxolimab, an agonistic anti-OX40 (CD134) antibody.

Points from the study as a whole: The study observed clonal expansion of CD4+ and CD8+ blood T cells by week 6 at 0.1 to 3.0 mg/kg.

The repertoire was sequenced with immunoSEQ multiplex PCR; TCRdb's copy has only in-frame clones and lacks some. The top ten hold 0.33% of the sample, which has 98,000 or so clones, 89% seen once. This TCR derives from an adult with an advanced solid tumor such as melanoma, head and neck, liver or kidney cancer. Sequenced material: CD4+ or CD8+ T cells sorted from blood, taken in a trial of the OX40 agonist ivuxolimab. V is TRBV21-1 and J is TRBJ1-5. TRBV21-1 is described as a pseudogene. The CDR3 DNA reads as TGTGCCAGCAGCCCGCCGAGAGGGTCGATTAGCAATCAGCCCCAGCATTTT. Protein: CASSPPRGSISNQPQHF.